This T cell receptor beta chain stems from a study of T cells expressing NK-cell markers. Libraries used 5'RACE template switching adding universal primer site and UMIs. Each CDR3 protein gets one entry in TCRdb, which reprocessed the 5' RACE reads and gives no DNA. With 250,000 or so distinct CDR3 sequences in the sample, the ten largest clones hold more than 3.5%. Concerning this clonotype: Its antigen is not identified.

Findings and caveats of the study: The CD3+CD56-NKG2C+ fraction was also led by these clonotypes in several donors.

The CDR3 runs 15 residues. CDR1 SGHTA and CDR2 FQGNSA come from the germline V gene. This clonotype originated in a woman aged 18 to 69 in good health. The chain couples TRBV7-2 to TRBJ2-1; TCRdb picks TRBD2, but there is no DNA to check that call. Material for sequencing was blood T cells: a sorted CD56 or NKG2C T cell subset, CD4+ or CD8+ T cells, or bulk PBMC T cells (not recorded which). The CDR3 here is CASSRIAVTYNEQFF.